These 12 T cell receptor beta chains came from one sample sequenced in a study of tumor and adjacent non-tumor tissue in lung cancer. The library came from three nested PCR rounds adapted from ARM-PCR protocols. MiXCR, run by TCRdb on the multiplex PCR reads, gives a single entry per CDR3 protein. The sample holds some 99,000 distinct CDR3 sequences, 60% to 80% seen once. RNA was extracted from bulk tissue without any cell sorting. Distant lung tissue was collected more than 3 cm away from the tumor edge. The specimen was distant non-tumor lung tissue. The origin of the receptors is a man aged 60-69 years with non-small cell lung cancer.

This clonotype was counted many times. V usage is TRBV7-9 and J usage is TRBJ2-6, with 8 bases lining up with TRBD1. Germline values: CDR1 SEHNR, CDR2 FQNEAQ (reference sequence). With V trimmed by 5 bases and J by 0 bases, 6 bases remained unmatched. CDR3 length: 17 residues. CDR3 amino acids: CASSEGQGISGANVLTF. The CDR3 coding sequence is TGTGCCAGCAGCGAAGGACAGGGCATCTCTGGGGCCAACGTCCTGACTTTC.

The chain combines TRBV29-1 with TRBJ2-2; D is undetermined. Germline CDR1 SQVTM, CDR2 ANQGSEA. The CDR3 length is 11 residues. The V gene lost 5 bases and the J gene lost 5 bases, with 6 bases spanning the gap. CDR3: CSVIGTGELFF. CDR3 coding DNA: TGCAGCGTTATAGGGACCGGGGAGCTGTTTTTT.

This clonotype was seen more than once but under ten times. The chain uses TRBV20-1 and TRBJ2-7; D may match TRBD1 or TRBD2 (5 bases each). The CDR3 sequence is 13 residues long. The germline V and J ends were trimmed by 6 bases and 3 bases, with 15 bases remaining between them. CDR1 and CDR2 (germline): DFQATT, SNEGSKA (reference sequence). The DNA of the CDR3 is TGCAGTGCGACCCCGGGGCCACTCTACGAGCAGTACTTC. Protein: CSATPGPLYEQYF.

Details on this clonotype: One junction end disagrees with the germline gene, perhaps due to a read error. The J gene is TRBJ2-7, the V gene TRBV6-1, with TRBD2 matching over 7 bases. The CDR3 totals 17 residues. Germline V gene data show CDR1 as MNHNS and CDR2 as SASEGT. The CDR3 is CAGSEGASGFHTYEQYF. CDR3 coding DNA: TGTGCCGGCAGTGAAGGGGCTAGCGGTTTTCATACCTACGAGCAGTACTTC.

The chain couples TRBV6-5 to TRBJ2-3, with D maybe TRBD2 (6 bases). The CDR3 is made up of 18 amino acids. Trimming cost V 4 bases and J 14 bases, with 34 bases left between them. Germline V CDR1 and CDR2: MNHEY, SVGAGI. The CDR3 nucleotides read TGTGCCAGCAGTTCAGGATCCGGTCTGGGAACTAGCACAGATACGTGGTATTTT. It specifies CASSSGSGLGTSTDTWYF.

Turning to this clonotype: A read error may produce the germline difference seen at one junction end. The rearrangement uses TRBV11-2 and TRBJ2-7; possibly TRBD1 for D (5 bases). In germline, CDR1 is SGHAT, CDR2 FQNNGV. The CDR3 spans 14 residues. The CDR3 sequence is CASSPQVDLYGQYF. DNA for the CDR3: TGTGCCAGCAGTCCACAGGTGGATCTCTACGGGCAGTACTTC.

The J gene is TRBJ2-3, the V gene TRBV24-1, with D possibly TRBD1 on 6 matching bases. The CDR3 covers 15 residues. V dropped 3 bases and J dropped 2 bases, with 11 bases sitting between them. Germline loops: CDR1 KGHDR, CDR2 SFDVKD. The CDR3 here is CATSDGGQLTDTQYF. The CDR3 DNA follows: TGTGCCACCAGTGATGGGGGACAACTCACAGATACGCAGTATTTT.

As concerns this clonotype: A much larger clone sits a single nucleotide away, making a read error possible. The chain employs TRBV11-2 and TRBJ1-1, with 8 positions matching TRBD1. The V gene end was trimmed by 1 base and the J gene end by 3 bases; junction bases not matched to a gene: 4. The CDR3 runs 15 residues. Germline V lookup: CDR1 SGHAT, CDR2 FQNNGV. The CDR3 region is CASSLAQGAHTEAFF. The CDR3, as DNA: TGTGCCAGCAGCTTAGCTCAGGGGGCTCACACTGAAGCTTTCTTT.

The sample holds one count of this clonotype. A single base separates this from a much larger clone, so it may be a read error. The CDR3 sequence: CSARTDRGNQPHHF. Here the CDR3 DNA reads TGCAGTGCAAGGACGGACCGAGGCAATCAGCCCCATCATTTT. V usage is TRBV20-1 and J usage is TRBJ1-5; the D is unclear. CDR3 length: 14 amino acids. Germline V gene lookup returns CDR1 DFQATT and CDR2 SNEGSKA (reference sequence).

Note on this clonotype: A read error may explain this, as a much larger clone is one base away. The genes are TRBV10-2 and TRBJ2-1, with TRBD2 identical over 7 bases. After removal of 5 bases from V and 7 bases from J, the junction contained 11 bases not matched to a gene. Per germline, CDR1 WSHSY and CDR2 SAAADI. There are 15 residues in the CDR3. The CDR3 region is CASSIRTRSGNEQFF. CDR3 nucleotides: TGCGCCAGCAGTATCAGGACTAGGAGTGGGAATGAGCAGTTCTTC.

For this clonotype: One base away lies a much larger clone, so this may be a sequencing read error. This chain uses TRBV7-9 with TRBJ2-5; D remains ambiguous. Per the germline V gene, CDR1 is SEHNR and CDR2 is FQNEAQ (reference sequence). This CDR3 is 13 amino acids long. The CDR3 spells CDSSLTDEETQYF. CDR3 DNA: TGTGACAGCAGCCTCACCGACGAGGAGACCCAGTACTTC.

This clonotype was seen just once. Likely a read error: the CDR3 ends without its conserved phenylalanine or tryptophan. This chain links TRBV6-2 or TRBV6-3 with TRBJ2-3; no reliable D call. CDR1 and CDR2 from the germline V gene are MNHEY and SVGEGT. The CDR3 has 12 residues. The CDR3 is CANSSARNTQYL. DNA for the CDR3: TGTGCCAACAGTTCAGCCAGAAATACGCAGTATTTA.